The 2 T cell receptor beta chains presented below share a single source sample, sequenced in a study of T cells after yellow fever vaccination. TCRdb independently ran MiXCR on the 5' RACE reads; one entry per CDR3 protein. In the table there are under 300,000 distinct CDR3 sequences, more than 6.5% of which are singletons. The material was CD4+ T cells sorted from PBMCs, obtained on the day of the yellow fever booster vaccination. These receptors were taken from a man between 25 and 39 years old who received the YFV17D yellow fever vaccine.

A few counts support this clonotype. This chain links TRBV28 with TRBJ2-3; TRBD1 aligns across 8 bases. This CDR3 is 15 amino acids long. CDR1 is MDHEN and CDR2 is SYDVKM in the germline V gene. V shed 4 bases, J shed 2 bases, and the junction held 5 bases outside the gene matches. DNA of the CDR3: TGTGCCAGCAGTTCCCCAGGGGGCCCCACAGATACGCAGTATTTT. This translates into CASSSPGGPTDTQYF.

This clonotype was detected many times. V usage is TRBV9 and J usage is TRBJ2-2; D might be TRBD1 or TRBD2, each matching 5 bases. This CDR3 is built from 15 residues. Germline assignment: CDR1 SGDLS and CDR2 YYNGEE. V was cut by 4 bases and J by 4 bases, with 14 bases left in between. The CDR3 sequence: CASSLRDQGTGELFF. CDR3 nucleotide sequence: TGTGCCAGCAGCCTCCGGGACCAAGGCACCGGGGAGCTGTTTTTT.